A selection of T cell receptor beta chains follows, all from one sample in a study of cytomegalovirus exposure and HLA in healthy donors. Libraries were prepared by immunoSEQ multiplex PCR; TCRdb keeps only in-frame clonotypes and omits some of them. This sample has 210,000 or so clones, with about 84% found just once. The sample consisted of PBMCs. These receptors all stem from a human donor in good health. Both conserved end residues are part of each CDR3. The D gene is left open where the match is weak.

j_gene	v_gene	d_gene	CDR3nt	CDR3aa
TRBJ2-1	TRBV7-9	TRBD1	TGTGCCAGCAGCTTAGCTTGGGGACAGGGTGTCAATGAGCAGTTCTTC	CASSLAWGQGVNEQFF
TRBJ2-3	TRBV28	.	TGTGCCAGCAGTTTTGCGGGACCCGGGGCGCAGTATTTT	CASSFAGPGAQYF
TRBJ2-7	TRBV5-1	.	TGCGCCAGCAGCTTAATGACGGAGGCCTACGAGCAGTACTTC	CASSLMTEAYEQYF
TRBJ2-1	TRBV28	TRBD2	TGTGCCAGCAGTCTAAGCGGGATGTCCTACAATGAGCAGTTCTTC	CASSLSGMSYNEQFF
TRBJ2-1	TRBV28	TRBD2	TGTGCCAGCAGACCTGCGGGACTAGCTGGGGAGCAGTTCTTC	CASRPAGLAGEQFF
TRBJ2-7	TRBV27	TRBD2	TGTGCCAGCAGTTTGGAGACCCCGGGAGGCGGGGGGGGGCAGTACTTC	CASSLETPGGGGGQYF
TRBJ2-5	TRBV10-2	.	TGCGCCAGCAACCAAAGGGCAGGGAGGGAGACCCAGTACTTC	CASNQRAGRETQYF
TRBJ2-7	TRBV10-3	TRBD1	TGTGCCATCAGAGACAGGGGAATCGAGCAGTACTTC	CAIRDRGIEQYF
TRBJ2-5	TRBV7-9	TRBD1	TGTGCCAGCAGCCAGGGACAGGGACAAGAGACCCAGTACTTC	CASSQGQGQETQYF
TRBJ1-2	TRBV9	TRBD1	TGTGCCAGCAGCCTTACAGGGGCTTATGGCTACACCTTC	CASSLTGAYGYTF
TRBJ2-7	TRBV28	.	TGTGCCAGCAGTGCCACAATACGGGGACTCTACGAGCAGTACTTC	CASSATIRGLYEQYF
TRBJ1-5	TRBV30	.	TGTGCCTGGAGTAGGGGATCCAATCAGCCCCAGCATTTT	CAWSRGSNQPQHF
TRBJ2-1	TRBV4-2	TRBD2	TGTGCCAGCAGCCAGTACGGGACTAGCGGGAGGGATGAGCAGTTCTTC	CASSQYGTSGRDEQFF
TRBJ2-7	TRBV12-5	TRBD1	TGTGCTAGTGGTTTGCCCCAAGGCAGGGGGCTTAGGTACGAGCAGTACTTC	CASGLPQGRGLRYEQYF
TRBJ2-7	TRBV27	TRBD2	TGTGCCAGCAGTTCAATACTAGCGAATCACTACGAGCAGTACTTC	CASSSILANHYEQYF
TRBJ2-5	TRBV7-8	TRBD2	TGTGCCAGCAGCTTAGGGCTAGCGGTGCAGACCCAGTACTTC	CASSLGLAVQTQYF
TRBJ2-3	TRBV28	.	TGTGCCAGCAGTTTACTAGGAGATACGCAGTATTTT	CASSLLGDTQYF
TRBJ1-2	TRBV27	TRBD1	TGTGCCAGCAGTCGGAGAGCCGGGACAGGGGGCGCTAACTATGGCTACACCTTC	CASSRRAGTGGANYGYTF
TRBJ2-3	TRBV7-3	TRBD1	TGTGCCAGCAGCTTAGGGGCCGGGACAGGGAGCACAGATACGCAGTATTTT	CASSLGAGTGSTDTQYF
TRBJ1-1	TRBV6-5	.	TGTGCCAGCAGTTACTTCCCGGACACCTTGAACACTGAAGCTTTCTTT	CASSYFPDTLNTEAFF
TRBJ1-4	TRBV28	.	TGTGCCAGCAGCCTCCCCCGGTCTAGGGGTGAAAAACTGTTTTTT	CASSLPRSRGEKLFF
TRBJ2-1	TRBV5-1	TRBD2	TGCGCCAGCAGCCGGAGACTAGCCTCCTACAATGAGCAGTTCTTC	CASSRRLASYNEQFF
TRBJ2-5	TRBV29-1	TRBD2	TGCAGCGTGGAGGTCCTAGCGGGAGGAGAGACCCAGTACTTC	CSVEVLAGGETQYF
TRBJ2-7	TRBV18	TRBD2	TGTGCCAGCTCACCACCCCTAGCGGGAGGATCCGAGCAGTACTTC	CASSPPLAGGSEQYF
TRBJ2-1	TRBV9	TRBD2	TGTGCCAGCAGCGCCAGTCTAGCGGGTTACAATGAGCAGTTCTTC	CASSASLAGYNEQFF
TRBJ2-4	TRBV7-9	TRBD2	TGTTCCAGCAGCTTAATGTATGATAGCGGGAGTGAAAACATTCAGTACTTC	CSSSLMYDSGSENIQYF
TRBJ2-7	TRBV7-6	.	TGTGCCAGCAGCTCAACAGGGTCCAACTCCTACGAGCAGTACTTC	CASSSTGSNSYEQYF
TRBJ1-1	TRBV27	.	TGTGCCAGCAGGACCGGGTCGGCTGAAGCTTTCTTT	CASRTGSAEAFF
TRBJ2-1	TRBV25-1	.	TGTGCCAGCAGTGACCGGGACAAATATAACAATGAGCAGTTCTTC	CASSDRDKYNNEQFF
TRBJ1-1	TRBV5-1	.	TGCGCCAGCAGCTTGGGGGGCTCGAACACTGAAGCTTTCTTT	CASSLGGSNTEAFF
TRBJ1-4	TRBV5-6	.	TGTGCCAGCAGCTTGCGAGGGCACAATGAAAAACTGTTTTTT	CASSLRGHNEKLFF
TRBJ2-7	TRBV28	.	TGTGCCAGCAGTATTCCAACCTCCACAGGGACCTCCTACGAGCAGTACTTC	CASSIPTSTGTSYEQYF
TRBJ2-3	TRBV9	TRBD2	TGTGCCAGCAGCGTAGTGGGCGGGAGCTGGAGATTCACAGATACGCAGTATTTT	CASSVVGGSWRFTDTQYF
TRBJ2-7	TRBV4-2	.	TGTGCCAGCAGCCAAGATTCGTGGGGAGGCGAGCAGTACTTC	CASSQDSWGGEQYF
TRBJ2-5	TRBV5-6	.	TGTGCCAGCAGCTCCTTAACTAGCAGCGAGACCCAGTACTTC	CASSSLTSSETQYF
TRBJ2-7	TRBV18	TRBD1	TGTGCCAGCTCACCGGGAAAGGACAGGGTACCCTACGAGCAGTACTTC	CASSPGKDRVPYEQYF
TRBJ2-1	TRBV4-1	TRBD2	TGCGCCAGCAGCCAAGCCTTAATCGGGAGGGCACGGCAGTTCTTC	CASSQALIGRARQFF
TRBJ1-6	TRBV4-1	TRBD1	TGCGCCAGCAGCCAAGGACAGGGGGCTAATTCACCCCTCCACTTT	CASSQGQGANSPLHF
TRBJ1-3	TRBV6-1	TRBD1	TGTGCCGCGAGTCGGGACAGGGCTTACGGAAACACCATATATTTT	CAASRDRAYGNTIYF
TRBJ2-5	TRBV19	TRBD1	TGTGTTTGGGTCGGGCCTCACACCGGTCCGGACAGGGAAGAGACCCAGTACTTC	CVWVGPHTGPDREETQYF